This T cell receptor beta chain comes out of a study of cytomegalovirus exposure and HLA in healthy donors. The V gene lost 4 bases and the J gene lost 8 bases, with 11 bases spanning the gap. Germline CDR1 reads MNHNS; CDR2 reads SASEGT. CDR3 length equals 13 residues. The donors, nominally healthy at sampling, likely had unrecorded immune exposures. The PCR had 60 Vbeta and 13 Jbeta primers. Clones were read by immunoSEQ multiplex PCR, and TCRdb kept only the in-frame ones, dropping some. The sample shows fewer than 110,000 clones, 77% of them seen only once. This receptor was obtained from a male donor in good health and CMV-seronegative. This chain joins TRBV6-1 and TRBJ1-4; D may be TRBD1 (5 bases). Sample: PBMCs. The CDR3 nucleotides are TGTGCCAGCAGTGTGGGACTTTTGGAAAAACTGTTTTTT. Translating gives CASSVGLLEKLFF.